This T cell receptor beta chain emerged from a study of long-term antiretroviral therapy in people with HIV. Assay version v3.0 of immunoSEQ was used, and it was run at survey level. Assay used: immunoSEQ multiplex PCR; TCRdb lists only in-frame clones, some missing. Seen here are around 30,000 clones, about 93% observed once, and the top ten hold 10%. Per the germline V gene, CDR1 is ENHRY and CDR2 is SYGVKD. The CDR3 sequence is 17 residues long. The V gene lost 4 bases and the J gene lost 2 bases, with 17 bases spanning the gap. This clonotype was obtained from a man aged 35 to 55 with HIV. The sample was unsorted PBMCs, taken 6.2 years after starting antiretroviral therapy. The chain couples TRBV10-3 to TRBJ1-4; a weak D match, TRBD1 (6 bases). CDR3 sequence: CAISGGRGQSTNEKLFF. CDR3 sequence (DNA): TGTGCCATCAGTGGAGGGCGGGGGCAGTCCACTAATGAAAAACTGTTTTTT.